These 15 T cell receptor beta chains came from one sample sequenced in a study of blood T cell repertoires in COVID-19. Measured with immunoSEQ multiplex PCR; TCRdb has only the in-frame clones, and not every one. Here the sample spans approximately 80,000 clones, around 81% being singletons. The sample taken for sequencing was peripheral blood. These receptor sequences come from an elderly man with acute or convalescent COVID-19.

DNA for the CDR3: TGTGCCAGCAGTTCGAGGGGGAGAACAGATACGCAGTATTTT. This gives the protein CASSSRGRTDTQYF. The chain couples TRBV28 to TRBJ2-3; D might be TRBD1 (6 bases). The CDR3 runs 14 residues. Germline V gene lookup returns CDR1 MDHEN and CDR2 SYDVKM. The V gene lost 4 bases and the J gene lost 3 bases, with 11 bases spanning the gap.

The J gene is TRBJ2-3, the V gene TRBV5-1, with 12 positions matching TRBD2. CDR1 and CDR2 from the germline V gene are SGHRS and YFSETQ. Trimming cost V 4 bases and J 7 bases; bases outside gene matches: 7. This CDR3 comprises 15 residues. The CDR3 coding sequence is TGCGCCAGCAGCCCGGGACTAGCGGGTTCTAATACGCAGTATTTT. Amino acids: CASSPGLAGSNTQYF.

DNA of the CDR3: TGTGCCAGCAGCCAAGGACAGGGAGAAAAACTGTTTTTT. Translated, it gives CASSQGQGEKLFF. The V call is TRBV7-9, the J call TRBJ1-4; TRBD1 matches 8 bases. The ends lost 5 bases at V and 8 bases at J; junction bases unmatched: 4. Germline CDR1 SEHNR, CDR2 FQNEAQ (reference sequence). This CDR3 has 13 amino acids.

The chain joins TRBV2 to TRBJ1-6; no clear D gene. The V gene's germline CDR1 is SNHLY and CDR2 FYNNEI. The CDR3 runs to 13 residues. The V gene lost 6 bases and the J gene lost 10 bases, with 13 bases spanning the gap. CDR3 amino acids: CASRKEGRSPLHF. Written as DNA, the CDR3 is TGTGCCAGCAGGAAAGAAGGGAGGTCACCCCTCCACTTT.

The V and J genes are TRBV18 and TRBJ2-1; 11 nucleotides line up with TRBD2. Per germline, CDR1 KGHSH and CDR2 LQKENI. The CDR3 loop spans 15 amino acids. The junction had 0 bases not matched to a gene; V was cut back by 3 bases and J by 2 bases. The CDR3 DNA reads as TGTGCCAGCTCACCGGGACTAGCGGCCTACAATGAGCAGTTCTTC. This codes for CASSPGLAAYNEQFF.

The chain combines TRBV7-3 with TRBJ1-3, with D possibly matching TRBD1 (6 bases). The germline V and J ends were trimmed by 3 bases and 2 bases, with 14 bases remaining between them. The germline V gene encodes CDR1 SGHTA and CDR2 FQGTGA. This CDR3 has 16 residues. The chain's CDR3 is CASSLFGTPPGNTIYF. CDR3 sequence (DNA): TGTGCCAGCAGCTTGTTTGGGACACCGCCTGGAAACACCATATATTTT.

The V and J genes are TRBV28 and TRBJ2-7, with 9 bases fitting TRBD1. CDR1 is MDHEN, CDR2 SYDVKM, per germline. The CDR3 length is 14 residues. V was pared by 6 bases and J by 2 bases, with 5 bases of the junction left unmatched. This CDR3 reads CASRGTGRTYEQYF. CDR3 DNA sequence: TGTGCCAGCAGAGGGACAGGGCGGACCTACGAGCAGTACTTC.

Concerning this clone: Given a much more abundant clone one base away, this may be a read error. The sample holds other DNA sequences that translate to the same CDR3. The chain joins TRBV7-2 to TRBJ2-7; TRBD2 matches 7 bases. The CDR3 is 14 residues long. Germline CDR1 and CDR2: SGHTA and FQGNSA. J gave up 2 bases and V 0 bases, and 1 base lay outside the gene matches. The CDR3 DNA follows: TGTGCCAGCAGCTTAGCGGGAGGGCCCTACGAGCAGTACTTC. It encodes CASSLAGGPYEQYF.

The rearrangement links TRBV3-1 (or the pseudogene TRBV3-2) to TRBJ1-4; 8 nucleotides align to TRBD1. The CDR3 loop spans 14 amino acids. Germline CDR1 is LGHDT and CDR2 is YNNKEL (reference sequence). J lost 2 bases, V lost 6 bases, and 2 bases had no gene match. The CDR3 DNA reads as TGTGCCAGCAGGCACAGGGGGACTAATGAAAAACTGTTTTTT. Amino acid sequence: CASRHRGTNEKLFF.

V gene TRBV6-5 combines with J gene TRBJ1-5, with D tentatively TRBD1 (6 bases). From germline, CDR1 is MNHEY and CDR2 SVGAGI. V was trimmed by 4 bases and J by 4 bases, leaving 11 bases between them. This CDR3 contains 14 residues. The CDR3 nucleotides read TGTGCCAGCAGTTCGAACGGACAGAATCAGCCCCAGCATTTT. It yields the protein CASSSNGQNQPQHF.

V is TRBV5-1 and J is TRBJ2-5; 7 bases fit TRBD1. Germline V gene data show CDR1 as SGHRS and CDR2 as YFSETQ. The trim removed 9 bases at V and 1 base at J, leaving 12 bases unmatched. CDR3 length: 15 residues. CDR3 DNA sequence: TGCGCCACCTCAAATTGGGGACAGAGCCAAGAGACCCAGTACTTC. Amino acid sequence: CATSNWGQSQETQYF.

The chain carries TRBV6-5 and TRBJ1-6, with D unclear. Deletions cut 0 bases from V and 7 bases from J, with 10 bases between. The CDR3 spans 15 residues. Germline V gives CDR1 MNHEY, CDR2 SVGAGI. The CDR3 nucleotides read TGTGCCAGCAGTTACTCGCGGGGTGGAAATTCACCCCTCCACTTT. This translates into CASSYSRGGNSPLHF.

V gene TRBV28 combines with J gene TRBJ2-5; 8 nucleotides align to TRBD2. Germline V gives CDR1 MDHEN, CDR2 SYDVKM. Trimming at V came to 2 bases and at J to 5 bases, leaving 7 bases not matched to a gene. The CDR3 is 15 amino acids. CDR3 residues: CASSLRVAGPETQYF. For the CDR3, the DNA is TGTGCCAGCAGTTTACGAGTAGCGGGACCGGAGACCCAGTACTTC.

This clone was counted once. The chain carries TRBV28 and TRBJ1-2; 7 bases align to TRBD1. V lost 2 bases to trimming and J lost 4 bases; unmatched junction nucleotides: 7. The V gene's germline CDR1 is MDHEN and CDR2 SYDVKM. The CDR3 extends over 15 amino acids. The CDR3 coding sequence is TGTGCCAGCAGTTTAGACCAGGGGGTTGGCTATGGCTACACCTTC. Protein product: CASSLDQGVGYGYTF.

This chain uses TRBV10-3 with TRBJ1-5; D might be TRBD1 (6 bases). V was pared by 7 bases and J by 4 bases, with 17 bases between. Germline V lookup: CDR1 ENHRY, CDR2 SYGVKD. This CDR3 has 15 amino acids. This CDR3 is CAIKSNGGANQPQHF. The DNA of the CDR3 is TGTGCCATCAAGTCGAATGGGGGGGCGAATCAGCCCCAGCATTTT.